These 32 T cell receptor beta chains share one sample of origin, sequenced in a study of control samples from healthy donors and cancer patients. The data were produced by immunoSEQ multiplex PCR, yet TCRdb's version contains in-frame clones alone and is incomplete. The data contain 35,000 to 45,000 clones, over 65% of them seen just once; the ten biggest clones take up about 45%. Sequencing was done on a sample of blood. These receptors were obtained from a man in his sixties in good health.

The chain combines TRBV11-2 with TRBJ2-1; perhaps TRBD1 as D (6 bases). CDR1 SGHAT and CDR2 FQNNGV come from the germline V gene. The CDR3 totals 12 residues. Trimming took off 6 bases at V and 8 bases at J, with 11 bases between the two ends. CDR3 in DNA: TGTGCCAGCAGTCCTCAGGGGTATGAGCAGTTCTTC. It encodes CASSPQGYEQFF.

The rearrangement joins TRBV11-2 to TRBJ1-2, with 11 bases that match TRBD1. The CDR3 totals 15 residues. Germline values: CDR1 SGHAT, CDR2 FQNNGV. The junction had 3 bases not matched to a gene; V was cut back by 1 base and J by 5 bases. The CDR3 coding sequence is TGTGCCAGCAGCTTAGGGACAGGGGGCGGTTATGGCTACACCTTC. It translates to CASSLGTGGGYGYTF. The whole variable domain, remainder taken from reference TRBV11-2 and TRBJ1-2, is EAGVAQSPRYKIIEKRQSVAFWCNPISGHATLYWYQQILGQGPKLLIQFQNNGVVDDSQLPKDRFSAERLKGVDSTLKIQPAKLEDSAVYLCASSLGTGGGYGYTFGSGTRLTVV.

J is TRBJ2-5 and V is TRBV5-1; possible D gene TRBD1, 6 bases. Germline V lookup: CDR1 SGHRS, CDR2 YFSETQ. The CDR3 runs 15 residues. V was clipped by 3 bases and J by 1 base, with 13 bases between them. The CDR3 region has the DNA TGCGCCAGCAGCTCGGACAGCCCGATCCAAGAGACCCAGTACTTC. Amino acids: CASSSDSPIQETQYF.

This sequence joins TRBV5-4 and TRBJ2-7; D call uncertain. Trimming removed 0 bases at V and 2 bases at J, with 12 bases between. The CDR3 is 15 amino acids. Germline assignment: CDR1 SGHNT and CDR2 YYREEE (reference sequence). This chain's CDR3 is CASSLDQETTYEQYF. In DNA, the CDR3 is TGTGCCAGCAGCTTGGACCAGGAGACCACCTACGAGCAGTACTTC.

The chain links TRBV13 to TRBJ2-5; 7 bases fit TRBD2. CDR1 PRHDT and CDR2 FYEKMQ come from the germline V gene (reference sequence). The CDR3 is 18 amino acids. Germline trimming cut 5 bases from V and 7 bases from J; bases unmatched to any gene: 22. As DNA, the CDR3 is TGTGCCAGCAGCAACGAAGCGGGAACAGCATCTAACCAATTGACCCAGTACTTC. Translated: CASSNEAGTASNQLTQYF.

This chain joins TRBV30 and TRBJ2-5; 8 bases map to TRBD2. From germline, CDR1 is GTSNPN and CDR2 SVGIG (reference sequence). Trimming removed 7 bases from V and 5 bases from J; junction bases left unmatched: 6. CDR3 length: 12 residues. The CDR3 loop is CASGLAWETQYF. DNA of the CDR3: TGTGCCTCCGGACTAGCTTGGGAGACCCAGTACTTC.

V usage is TRBV6-1 and J usage is TRBJ1-5; D gene ambiguous. V lost 4 bases and J lost 1, with 14 bases in between. The germline gives CDR1 MNHNS, CDR2 SASEGT. This CDR3 comprises 16 residues. This chain's CDR3 is CASSGPWGVSNQPQHF. The CDR3 region has the DNA TGTGCCAGCAGTGGCCCATGGGGAGTAAGCAATCAGCCCCAGCATTTT.

V and J are TRBV11-3 and TRBJ2-1; 11 positions agree with TRBD2. This CDR3 has 18 amino acids. With 4 bases clipped from V and 0 bases from J, the junction kept 8 bases outside the gene matches. Germline CDR1 and CDR2: SGHNT and YENEEA. CDR3 in DNA: TGTGCCAGCAGCTGGGGACTAGCGGATCGTAGCTCCTACAATGAGCAGTTCTTC. This encodes CASSWGLADRSSYNEQFF.

The chain uses TRBV24-1 and TRBJ2-7, with a weak D call TRBD2 (6 bases). The V end lost 4 bases, the J end lost 0 bases, and 21 bases lay between the germline ends. Germline CDR1 reads KGHDR; CDR2 reads SFDVKD. The CDR3 runs 18 residues. The CDR3 DNA reads TGTGCCACCAGTGACTCGGACCGGGACTCCGATAGCTCCTACGAGCAGTACTTC. Protein product: CATSDSDRDSDSSYEQYF.

The J gene is TRBJ1-2, the V gene TRBV12-3 or TRBV12-4; D uncertain. The length of the CDR3 is 12 residues. The germline V and J ends were trimmed by 4 bases and 4 bases, with 7 bases remaining between them. CDR3 DNA: TGTGCCAGCAGTTCCCGGGGCTATGGCTACACCTTC. Translation gives CASSSRGYGYTF.

The chain links TRBV3-1 (or the pseudogene TRBV3-2) to TRBJ2-1, with D unresolved. CDR1 and CDR2 (germline): LGHDT, YNNKEL (reference sequence). The CDR3 extends over 15 amino acids. The V end lost 3 bases, the J end lost 2 bases, and 11 bases lay between the germline ends. The CDR3 is CASSQTRDTYNEQFF. The CDR3 coding sequence is TGTGCCAGCAGCCAGACCAGAGATACCTACAATGAGCAGTTCTTC.

The V gene is TRBV6-2 or TRBV6-3, the J gene TRBJ2-1, with 13 bases identical to TRBD2. Per the germline V gene, CDR1 is MNHEY and CDR2 is SVGEGT. This CDR3 contains 16 residues. Unmatched junction bases numbered 13, after V lost 5 bases and J lost 12 bases. The CDR3 sequence is CASSPRTSGGPAGQFF. The CDR3 nucleotides read TGTGCCAGCAGTCCGAGGACTAGCGGGGGCCCGGCGGGGCAGTTCTTC.

The chain links TRBV7-2 to TRBJ1-5; no clear D. Trimming pared 4 bases from V and 4 bases from J, leaving 14 bases between. Germline V lookup: CDR1 SGHTA, CDR2 FQGNSA. The CDR3 is 15 amino acids. CDR3 sequence: CASSSEPFGNQPQHF. Written as DNA, the CDR3 is TGTGCCAGCAGCTCTGAACCCTTTGGGAATCAGCCCCAGCATTTT.

The chain uses TRBV3-1 (or the pseudogene TRBV3-2) and TRBJ1-2; 8 bases line up with TRBD1. This CDR3 region has 13 residues. Germline V gene lookup returns CDR1 LGHDT and CDR2 YNNKEL (reference sequence). V lost 5 bases and J lost 5; bases outside the gene matches: 4. The CDR3 region is CASSLQGEYGYTF. The CDR3 DNA sequence: TGTGCCAGCAGCTTACAGGGGGAGTATGGCTACACCTTC.

The chain is built from TRBV28 and TRBJ2-7; D gene uncertain. V dropped 2 bases and J dropped 5 bases, with 4 bases sitting between them. The CDR3 length is 11 residues. The germline V gene has CDR1 MDHEN and CDR2 SYDVKM. The CDR3: CASSLRHEQYF. CDR3 bases: TGTGCCAGCAGTTTAAGGCACGAGCAGTACTTC.

The chain couples TRBV29-1 to TRBJ1-3; D is undetermined. Germline V gives CDR1 SQVTM, CDR2 ANQGSEA. Trimming stripped 7 bases from V and 3 bases from J, with 13 bases between. CDR3 length: 13 amino acids. This chain's CDR3 is CSAVGGIGNTIYF. CDR3 DNA: TGCAGCGCCGTAGGCGGAATTGGAAACACCATATATTTT.

The V and J genes are TRBV29-1 and TRBJ2-7; TRBD2 is a possible D gene (7 bases). Germline CDR1 SQVTM, CDR2 ANQGSEA. Trimming left V 7 bases short and J 2 bases short, with 18 bases between. This CDR3 comprises 14 residues. In DNA, the CDR3 is TGCAGCGCAAAAGGGGAGGGGGTAACCTACGAGCAGTACTTC. Protein product: CSAKGEGVTYEQYF.

The V and J genes are TRBV29-1 and TRBJ1-5; D may be TRBD1 (5 bases). The germline gives CDR1 SQVTM, CDR2 ANQGSEA. V was clipped by 4 bases and J by 1 base, with 8 bases between them. The CDR3 spans 13 residues. The CDR3 sequence is CSVGWGSNQPQHF. CDR3 DNA: TGCAGCGTTGGCTGGGGCAGCAATCAGCCCCAGCATTTT. The full variable domain, its missing parts supplied by reference TRBV29-1 and TRBJ1-5, is SAVISQKPSRDICQRGTSLTIQCQVDSQVTMMFWYRQQPGQSLTLIATANQGSEATYESGFVIDKFPISRPNLTFSTLTVSNMSPEDSSIYLCSVGWGSNQPQHFGDGTRLSIL.

V and J are TRBV2 and TRBJ2-3; TRBD2 aligns across 11 bases. CDR1 is SNHLY and CDR2 is FYNNEI in the germline V gene. The CDR3 loop spans 16 amino acids. V shed 3 bases and J 4 bases; nucleotides not matched to a gene: 6. CDR3 amino acids: CASSDLGLAGPDTQYF. In DNA, the CDR3 is TGTGCCAGCAGTGACTTAGGACTAGCGGGCCCAGATACGCAGTATTTT.

V usage is TRBV6-5 and J usage is TRBJ1-2; a possible D gene is TRBD1 (6 bases). Germline V gene sequence: CDR1 MNHEY, CDR2 SVGAGI. There are 13 residues in the CDR3. Deletions cut 6 bases from V and 6 bases from J, with 14 bases between. CDR3 in amino acids: CASRGTTGHGYTF. The CDR3 DNA is TGTGCCAGCAGAGGCACAACAGGGCATGGCTACACCTTC.

This chain uses TRBV19 with TRBJ1-5; D is unclear. The CDR3 covers 16 residues. V was cut by 8 bases and J by 0 bases, with 17 bases left in between. CDR1 LNHDA and CDR2 SQIVND come from the germline V gene (reference sequence). The CDR3 nucleotides read TGTGCCAGTTCCCGACGTGATTCGATTAGCAATCAGCCCCAGCATTTT. This encodes CASSRRDSISNQPQHF.

The gene calls are TRBV3-1 (or the pseudogene TRBV3-2) and TRBJ1-6; D might be TRBD1 (5 bases). Looked up from germline, CDR1 is LGHDT and CDR2 is YNNKEL (reference sequence). The CDR3 length is 14 residues. The ends were cut back, 2 bases at V and 10 bases at J, with 12 bases in the middle. The CDR3 is CASSQQGGESPLHF. The CDR3 DNA reads TGTGCCAGCAGCCAACAGGGAGGAGAATCACCCCTCCACTTT.

The chain combines TRBV18 with TRBJ2-7, with 9 bases fitting TRBD1. Looked up from germline, CDR1 is KGHSH and CDR2 is LQKENI. The CDR3 spans 15 residues. V lost 5 bases, J lost 0 bases, and 5 bases stayed unmatched. The CDR3 nucleotides read TGTGCCAGCTCAACCCCGGGACAGGGCTCCTACGAGCAGTACTTC. Its translation: CASSTPGQGSYEQYF.

V and J are TRBV20-1 and TRBJ2-1; 14 nucleotides agree with TRBD2. The CDR3 has 16 residues. Germline CDR1 and CDR2: DFQATT and SNEGSKA (reference sequence). V was clipped by 3 bases and J by 7 bases; unmatched bases: 8. CDR3 nucleotides: TGCAGTGCTAGTCTGGGCGGGACTAGCGGGAGTAATGAGCAGTTCTTC. This codes for CSASLGGTSGSNEQFF.

This chain links TRBV2 with TRBJ2-7, with 10 bases lining up with TRBD2. Germline V gene data show CDR1 as SNHLY and CDR2 as FYNNEI. The junction had 16 bases not matched to a gene; V was cut back by 4 bases and J by 13 bases. This CDR3 is 15 amino acids long. The CDR3, as DNA: TGTGCCAGCAGTGTACACCCCCCGGCGAGCGGGAGGGTCTACTTC. Translation: CASSVHPPASGRVYF.

The genes are TRBV18 and TRBJ2-7; D is possibly TRBD2 (6 bases). Trimming left V 0 bases short and J 4 bases short, with 10 bases between. The CDR3 is made up of 14 amino acids. Per the germline V gene, CDR1 is KGHSH and CDR2 is LQKENI. Here the CDR3 reads CASSPPEGRYEQYF. CDR3 DNA sequence: TGTGCCAGCTCACCACCGGAGGGTAGATACGAGCAGTACTTC.

J is TRBJ2-3 and V is TRBV7-2, with unresolved D. V was pared by 2 bases and J by 3 bases, with 6 bases between. This CDR3 region has 13 residues. Germline lookup yields CDR1 SGHTA and CDR2 FQGNSA. The CDR3 DNA sequence: TGTGCCAGCAGCTTATGGGATACAGATACGCAGTATTTT. It translates to CASSLWDTDTQYF.

This chain connects TRBV7-3 to TRBJ1-6, with a weak D call TRBD1 (6 bases). Germline CDR1 reads SGHTA; CDR2 reads FQGTGA. The CDR3 has 15 amino acids. The germline V and J ends were trimmed by 1 base and 8 bases, with 12 bases remaining between them. CDR3: CASSLMARGDSPLHF. The CDR3 DNA reads as TGTGCCAGCAGCTTAATGGCCAGGGGTGATTCACCCCTCCACTTT. Variable domain in full (rest from reference TRBV7-3 and TRBJ1-6): GAGVSQTPSNKVTEKGKYVELRCDPISGHTALYWYRQSLGQGPEFLIYFQGTGAADDSGLPNDRFFAVRPEGSVSTLKIQRTERGDSAVYLCASSLMARGDSPLHFGNGTRLTVT.

This clone was detected only once. The V gene is TRBV11-2, the J gene TRBJ2-1, with D perhaps matching TRBD1 or TRBD2 (6 bases each). The CDR3 contains 14 residues. Germline V CDR1 and CDR2: SGHAT, FQNNGV. Between the trimmed V and J ends, which lost 5 bases and 4 bases, there was a span of 12 bases. The CDR3, as DNA: TGTGCCAGCAGCCCAGAGGGGGGTTACAATGAGCAGTTCTTC. Residues: CASSPEGGYNEQFF.

The chain recombines TRBV4-1 with TRBJ2-1; TRBD2 matches 7 bases. Germline V lookup: CDR1 MGHRA, CDR2 YSYEKL. Unmatched junction bases numbered 10, after V lost 1 base and J lost 7 bases. This CDR3 has 16 residues. The CDR3 region is CASSQGATSRDNEQFF. As DNA, the CDR3 is TGCGCCAGCAGCCAAGGCGCGACTAGCAGAGATAATGAGCAGTTCTTC.

The V and J genes are TRBV7-9 and TRBJ1-6; TRBD1 matches at 9 bases. The germline V gene has CDR1 SEHNR and CDR2 FQNEAQ (reference sequence). This CDR3 comprises 15 residues. With V trimmed by 4 bases and J by 10 bases, 8 bases remained unmatched. The CDR3 sequence is CASSSDRGVWSPLHF. CDR3 in DNA: TGTGCCAGCAGCTCCGACAGGGGGGTATGGTCACCCCTCCACTTT.

The V call is TRBV13, the J call TRBJ2-4, with 11 bases that match TRBD2. Germline loops: CDR1 PRHDT, CDR2 FYEKMQ (reference sequence). The junction had 2 bases not matched to a gene; V was cut back by 4 bases and J by 0 bases. The CDR3 runs to 16 residues. CDR3: CASSSLAGGAKNIQYF. CDR3 DNA: TGTGCCAGCAGCTCCCTAGCGGGGGGAGCCAAAAACATTCAGTACTTC. The variable domain in full, with the rest retrieved from reference TRBV13 and TRBJ2-4, is AAGVIQSPRHLIKEKRETATLKCYPIPRHDTVYWYQQGPGQDPQFLISFYEKMQSDKGSIPDRFSAQQFSDYHSELNMSSLELGDSALYFCASSSLAGGAKNIQYFGAGTRLSVL.